This entry lists 2 T cell receptor beta chains sequenced from one sample in a study of T-cell reconstitution after alpha-beta-depleted transplantation in children. Unique molecular identifiers featured in how the TCRbeta library was prepared. TCRdb passed the PCR reads through MiXCR, listing each CDR3 protein once. The data hold about 610,000 distinct CDR3 sequences, with under 12% observed a single time. The sequences come from PBMCs from the stem cell graft donor, collected from the stem cell graft. Receptors were obtained from a human donor who donated a stem cell graft to a child with acute myeloid leukemia.

This clonotype came up a few times. CDR3 amino acids: CASSTDGRSSYEQYF. In DNA form, the CDR3 reads TGTGCCAGCAGTACCGACGGCCGGAGCTCCTACGAGCAGTACTTC. The genes are TRBV6-5 and TRBJ2-7, with D uncertain. The V end lost 5 bases, the J end lost 0 bases, and 14 bases lay between the germline ends. Per the germline V gene, CDR1 is MNHEY and CDR2 is SVGAGI. This CDR3 region has 15 residues.

The table lists this clonotype with a count of one. The V gene is TRBV2, the J gene TRBJ2-7, with 9 bases aligning to TRBD2. Trimming at V came to 7 bases and at J to 5 bases, leaving 6 bases not matched to a gene. CDR3 length: 13 residues. CDR1 and CDR2 from the germline V gene are SNHLY and FYNNEI. The CDR3 spells CASKREVPDEQYF. CDR3 DNA sequence: TGTGCCAGCAAGCGGGAGGTTCCGGACGAGCAGTACTTC.